These 14 T cell receptor beta chains share one sample of origin, sequenced in a study of CD8+CD57+ T cells in acquired aplastic anemia. Genomic DNA acted as the template from which TCR beta VDJ combination and CDR3 sequence profiling were carried out. TCRdb ran MiXCR on the reads and lists one entry per CDR3 protein. The sample has tens of thousands of distinct CDR3 sequences, around 50% seen once; the top ten hold approximately 8.3%. The sequencing sample was made of sorted CD4+, CD8+, or CD8+CD57+ T cells (not recorded which) from PBMCs. These receptors were taken from a human donor in good health, serving as a control.

The chain has TRBV2 and TRBJ2-7; the match to TRBD1 covers 7 bases. The length of the CDR3 is 12 residues. Germline CDR1 is SNHLY and CDR2 is FYNNEI. The V segment lost 8 bases and the J segment 7 bases; nucleotides outside the gene matches: 8. The CDR3: CASGDSPREQYV. The CDR3 region has the DNA TGTGCCAGCGGGGACAGTCCTAGGGAGCAGTACGTC.

This clonotype was detected a few times. The chain joins TRBV25-1 to TRBJ2-7; the D gene is possibly TRBD1 (7 bases). Germline V gene sequence: CDR1 MGHDK, CDR2 SYGVNS. This CDR3 has 15 residues. V lost 5 bases and J 3 bases, leaving 17 bases between the germline ends. Here the CDR3 reads CASSPTDREDYEQYF. The CDR3 DNA reads TGTGCCAGCAGTCCCACCGACAGGGAGGACTACGAGCAGTACTTC.

The V call is TRBV11-3, the J call TRBJ1-5, with no clear D. The V end lost 0 bases, the J end lost 4 bases, and 10 bases lay between the germline ends. CDR3 size: 15 residues. CDR1 is SGHNT and CDR2 is YENEEA in the germline V gene. The CDR3 reads CASSLDLAQNQPQHF. The CDR3 coding sequence is TGTGCCAGCAGCTTAGATTTGGCACAGAATCAGCCCCAGCATTTT. Based on the CDR3 plus reference TRBV11-3 and TRBJ1-5, the full variable domain is EAGVVQSPRYKIIEKKQPVAFWCNPISGHNTLYWYLQNLGQGPELLIRYENEEAVDDSQLPKDRFSAERLKGVDSTLKIQPAELGDSAVYLCASSLDLAQNQPQHFGDGTRLSIL.

The chain is built from TRBV12-3 or TRBV12-4 and TRBJ1-2; a possible D gene is TRBD1 (6 bases). With 6 bases removed from V and 4 bases from J, the gap between germline ends came to 12 bases. The CDR3 is 13 residues long. DNA of the CDR3: TGTGCCAGCAGCCCAGGACAGCTCTATGGCTACACCTTC. It encodes CASSPGQLYGYTF.

This clonotype showed up many times. The chain links TRBV7-2 to TRBJ2-5; D might be TRBD2 (5 bases). CDR1 is SGHTA and CDR2 is FQGNSA in the germline V gene. The CDR3 is 15 amino acids. Trimming removed 1 base from V and 1 base from J, with 10 bases in between. CDR3 nucleotide sequence: TGTGCCAGCAGCTTAGAAGCGGACTTCCAAGAGACCCAGTACTTC. Translated: CASSLEADFQETQYF.

This clonotype was observed many times. The V call is TRBV6-1, the J call TRBJ2-1; D is unresolved. This CDR3 is 17 amino acids long. Per germline, CDR1 MNHNS and CDR2 SASEGT. The ends were cut back, 2 bases at V and 0 bases at J, with 14 bases in the middle. The DNA for the CDR3 is TGTGCCAGCAGTGAATATTACGGCTCGAGCTCCTACAATGAGCAGTTCTTC. Amino acid sequence: CASSEYYGSSSYNEQFF.

Sample share makes this clonotype medium-sized. The CDR3 region is CSVEDQSNEQFF. The DNA for the CDR3 is TGCAGCGTTGAAGATCAAAGTAATGAGCAGTTCTTC. V gene TRBV29-1 combines with J gene TRBJ2-1; no definite D call. From germline, CDR1 is SQVTM and CDR2 ANQGSEA. The CDR3 consists of 12 residues. V was shortened by 0 bases and J by 7 bases, with 7 bases between the two germline ends.

Notes on this clonotype: No conserved phenylalanine or tryptophan is present at the end of the CDR3, so a read error is the likely explanation. It is unclear where the CDR3 begins or ends on the DNA, so no DNA is shown, and the CDR3 is as TCRdb lists it. V is TRBV5-1 and J is TRBJ2-1. From germline, CDR1 is SGHRS and CDR2 YFSETQ. The CDR3 adds up to 14 amino acids, both ends counted. CDR3 amino acids: CASSWDLDYNEQLS.

This clonotype was seen at least ten times. The genes are TRBV20-1 and TRBJ1-2, with D unclear. Looked up from germline, CDR1 is DFQATT and CDR2 is SNEGSKA (reference sequence). This CDR3 comprises 12 residues. Trimming stripped 2 bases from V and 8 bases from J, with 12 bases between. The CDR3 loop is CSARFGGEGYTF. Written as DNA, the CDR3 is TGCAGTGCTAGATTCGGCGGGGAGGGCTACACCTTC.

The rearrangement uses TRBV19 and TRBJ2-3; no firm D call. The germline V gene encodes CDR1 LNHDA and CDR2 SQIVND (reference sequence). This CDR3 region has 15 residues. With 3 bases removed from V and 5 bases from J, the gap between germline ends came to 15 bases. Here the CDR3 DNA reads TGTGCCAGTAGTATCTTCGAGGCCGAGGAAGATACGCAGTATTTT. This gives the protein CASSIFEAEEDTQYF.

V is TRBV29-1 and J is TRBJ2-5; TRBD1 matches 7 bases. CDR1 is SQVTM, CDR2 ANQGSEA, per germline. V shed 8 bases and J 11 bases; nucleotides not matched to a gene: 11. The CDR3 consists of 11 residues. The DNA for the CDR3 is TGCAGCTTGACAGGGTCCAGTGAGCAGTACTTC. This translates into CSLTGSSEQYF. The full variable domain, its missing parts supplied by reference TRBV29-1 and TRBJ2-5, is SAVISQKPSRDICQRGTSLTIQCQVDSQVTMMFWYRQQPGQSLTLIATANQGSEATYESGFVIDKFPISRPNLTFSTLTVSNMSPEDSSIYLCSLTGSSEQYFGPGTRLLVL.

On this clonotype: At one boundary the junction diverges from the germline segment, which might be a read error. The V and J genes are TRBV4-2 and TRBJ2-2; TRBD2 might be the D (6 bases). Germline V lookup: CDR1 LGHNA, CDR2 YNFKEQ. The CDR3 totals 16 residues. The CDR3 here is CASSQFGPTLGGELVF. As DNA, the CDR3 is TGTGCCAGCAGCCAATTTGGTCCCACCCTTGGCGGGGAGCTGGTTTTC.

This clonotype is termed medium-sized. The genes are TRBV29-1 and TRBJ1-2, with D uncertain. With 0 bases removed from V and 0 bases from J, the gap between germline ends came to 14 bases. Germline CDR1 is SQVTM and CDR2 is ANQGSEA. The CDR3 extends over 16 amino acids. The CDR3 nucleotides are TGCAGCGTTGAAGATCAAACGGGGTCGGCTAACTATGGCTACACCTTC. Its protein is CSVEDQTGSANYGYTF.

The rearrangement uses TRBV29-1 and TRBJ1-2, with a tentative D call TRBD1 (5 bases). The CDR3 sequence is 14 residues long. Trimming left V 2 bases short and J 5 bases short, with 15 bases between. The germline CDR1 and CDR2 sequences are SQVTM and ANQGSEA. The CDR3 loop reads CSVEPLDKIYGYTF. CDR3 DNA sequence: TGCAGCGTTGAACCGCTGGACAAGATTTATGGCTACACCTTC.